Described below is a single T cell receptor beta chain sequence and its context. Its specificity is not known. The library came from three nested PCR rounds adapted from ARM-PCR protocols. TCRdb fed the multiplex PCR reads into MiXCR, producing one record per CDR3 protein. The sample holds 35,000 to 55,000 distinct CDR3 sequences, more than 60% seen once. The data are from a study of tumor and adjacent non-tumor tissue in lung cancer. Study overall: The cohort had 12 adenocarcinoma, 2 squamous cell and 1 small cell patients. Around 4.2 million productive TCRbeta reads were obtained per sample on average.

Study findings and constraints: Compared with tumor, normal lung showed significantly lower TCR diversity. Shorter survival was associated with higher TCR diversity in tumors.

This CDR3 is built from 20 residues. No cell sorting was done before RNA was extracted from the tissue. This non-tumor lung sample came from over 3 cm beyond the tumor edge. J is TRBJ2-2 and V is TRBV21-1; the table's D call, TRBD2, was not checked against the DNA. TRBV21-1 is assigned pseudogene status. Sample: distant non-tumor lung tissue. This sequence originates from a woman aged 40 to 50 with non-small cell lung cancer. The CDR3 DNA sequence: TGTGCCAGCAGCAAAGGGGCCCGTCTAGCGGGGGGGCCGGAGCACGGGGAGCTGTTTTTT. Protein product: CASSKGARLAGGPEHGELFF.